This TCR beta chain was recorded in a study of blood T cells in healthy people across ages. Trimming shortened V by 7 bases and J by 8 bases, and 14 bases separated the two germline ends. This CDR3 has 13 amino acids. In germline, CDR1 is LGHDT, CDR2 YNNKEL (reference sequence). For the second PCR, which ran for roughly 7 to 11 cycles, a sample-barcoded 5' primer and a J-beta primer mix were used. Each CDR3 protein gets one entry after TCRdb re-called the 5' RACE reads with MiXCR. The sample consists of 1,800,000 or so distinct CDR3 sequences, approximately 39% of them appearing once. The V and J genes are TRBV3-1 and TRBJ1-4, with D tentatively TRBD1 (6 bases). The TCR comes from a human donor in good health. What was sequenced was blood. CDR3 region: CASTRQGGEKLFF. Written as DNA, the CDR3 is TGTGCCAGCACTCGGCAAGGGGGAGAAAAACTGTTTTTT.